The 18 T cell receptor beta chains listed next were all sequenced from one sample in a study of CD8+ T cells in alopecia areata. Sequencing relied on a cDNA template that was reverse transcribed from extracted RNA. Assay used: immunoSEQ multiplex PCR; TCRdb lists only in-frame clones, some missing. The data contain some 130,000 clones, more than 40% of them singletons. Sequencing was performed on CD8+ T cells sorted from blood, taken at week 0. These receptors were taken from a human donor with alopecia areata.

The chain is built from TRBV13 and TRBJ1-1; perhaps TRBD1 as D (6 bases). The germline V and J ends were trimmed by 5 bases and 0 bases, with 19 bases remaining between them. Germline V CDR1 and CDR2: PRHDT, FYEKMQ (reference sequence). There are 17 residues in the CDR3. The CDR3 region has the DNA TGTGCCAGCAGCGAATCCGGGGGCCGGGGCATGAACACTGAAGCTTTCTTT. Encoded protein: CASSESGGRGMNTEAFF.

This clone has just a few counts. CDR3 sequence: CASSLETAYEQYF. Written as DNA, the CDR3 is TGCGCCAGCAGCTTGGAAACAGCCTACGAGCAGTACTTC. This sequence joins TRBV5-1 and TRBJ2-7, with no clear D. CDR1 and CDR2 from the germline V gene are SGHRS and YFSETQ. The CDR3 is 13 amino acids. Trimming pared 0 bases from V and 2 bases from J, leaving 6 bases between.

This clone was counted once. V usage is TRBV7-3 and J usage is TRBJ2-7, with D perhaps TRBD1 (6 bases). Germline lookup yields CDR1 SGHTA and CDR2 FQGTGA. V was trimmed by 4 bases and J by 0 bases, leaving 13 bases between them. The length of the CDR3 is 15 residues. CDR3 protein: CASSWGQGFSYEQYF. For the CDR3, the DNA is TGTGCCAGCAGCTGGGGACAAGGATTCTCCTACGAGCAGTACTTC.

This chain connects TRBV10-3 to TRBJ2-7, with 9 nucleotides matching TRBD2. Trimming cost V 0 bases and J 0 bases; bases outside gene matches: 3. CDR1 and CDR2 (germline): ENHRY, SYGVKD. The CDR3 length is 16 residues. The CDR3 here is CAISESRAGGSYEQYF. The DNA of the CDR3 is TGTGCCATCAGTGAGTCGAGAGCGGGGGGCTCCTACGAGCAGTACTTC.

There are a few counts of this clone. In DNA form, the CDR3 reads TGTGCCAGCAGCCTCAGGGGTTACGAGCAGTACTTC. This sequence encodes CASSLRGYEQYF. This sequence joins TRBV6-5 and TRBJ2-7, with D possibly being TRBD1 (6 bases). Trimming removed 6 bases at V and 4 bases at J, with 10 bases between. Germline V lookup: CDR1 MNHEY, CDR2 SVGAGI. This CDR3 region has 12 residues.

The chain carries TRBV29-1 and TRBJ2-3; D is undetermined. The ends were cut back, 2 bases at V and 6 bases at J, with 12 bases in the middle. CDR1 is SQVTM, CDR2 ANQGSEA, per germline. CDR3 length: 13 residues. In DNA, the CDR3 is TGCAGCGTTGAACGCGGAAGTCGGGATACGCAGTATTTT. This gives the protein CSVERGSRDTQYF.

V is TRBV7-9 and J is TRBJ2-7; tentatively, D is TRBD2 (5 bases). Germline V gene data show CDR1 as SEHNR and CDR2 as FQNEAQ (reference sequence). V dropped 0 bases and J dropped 0 bases, with 6 bases sitting between them. The CDR3 runs 14 residues. Here the CDR3 DNA reads TGTGCCAGCAGCTTAGCAGGGAGCTCCTACGAGCAGTACTTC. Its translation is CASSLAGSSYEQYF.

This clone showed up just once. V gene TRBV7-9 combines with J gene TRBJ2-5, with TRBD1 matching over 10 bases. J was trimmed by 5 bases and V by 4 bases; bases with no gene match: 7. In germline, CDR1 is SEHNR, CDR2 FQNEAQ (reference sequence). The CDR3 is 15 amino acids. This CDR3 reads CASSYLGQGYETQYF. For the CDR3, the DNA is TGTGCCAGCAGCTACCTGGGACAGGGGTACGAGACCCAGTACTTC.

The gene calls are TRBV30 and TRBJ2-1; no clear D gene. CDR3 length: 15 amino acids. Trimming stripped 0 bases from V and 2 bases from J, with 11 bases between. The germline V gene encodes CDR1 GTSNPN and CDR2 SVGIG (reference sequence). The CDR3 region is CAWSVKASPYNEQFF. The CDR3 DNA is TGTGCCTGGAGTGTAAAGGCGTCGCCCTACAATGAGCAGTTCTTC.

The V call is TRBV2, the J call TRBJ2-7, with 8 bases fitting TRBD2. The germline gives CDR1 SNHLY, CDR2 FYNNEI. This CDR3 has 14 residues. V shed 6 bases, J shed 2 bases, and the junction held 6 bases outside the gene matches. The CDR3 loop reads CASSLAGPTYEQYF. CDR3 sequence (DNA): TGTGCCAGCAGCCTAGCGGGTCCAACCTACGAGCAGTACTTC. Looking up the rest from reference TRBV2 and TRBJ2-7 gives the full variable domain: EPEVTQTPSHQVTQMGQEVILRCVPISNHLYFYWYRQILGQKVEFLVSFYNNEISEKSEIFDDQFSVERPDGSNFTLKIRSTKLEDSAMYFCASSLAGPTYEQYFGPGTRLTVT.

There are a few counts of this clone. V usage is TRBV13 and J usage is TRBJ2-7; 9 nucleotides align to TRBD1. The V and J ends lost 5 bases and 5 bases, in that order; junction bases with no gene match: 10. The CDR3 has 15 amino acids. Germline CDR1 is PRHDT and CDR2 is FYEKMQ (reference sequence). The CDR3 reads CASSRAGQGNHEQYF. In nucleotides, the CDR3 is TGTGCCAGCAGCCGCGCGGGACAGGGAAACCACGAGCAGTACTTC.

This clone occurred once. The chain uses TRBV4-3 and TRBJ2-5; perhaps TRBD2 as D (5 bases). Germline V lookup: CDR1 LGHNA, CDR2 YSLEER. Deletions cut 0 bases from V and 4 bases from J, with 12 bases between. There are 15 residues in the CDR3. The CDR3 sequence is CASSQDRGEGETQYF. CDR3 in DNA: TGCGCCAGCAGCCAAGATCGAGGCGAGGGAGAGACCCAGTACTTC.

This clone was seen a handful of times. The chain joins TRBV29-1 to TRBJ2-2, with 10 positions matching TRBD2. The J segment lost 2 bases and the V segment lost 6 bases, leaving 6 bases of the junction unmatched. Germline V gives CDR1 SQVTM, CDR2 ANQGSEA. This CDR3 spans 15 amino acids. The CDR3 sequence is CSVRGTSANTGELFF. As DNA, the CDR3 is TGCAGCGTGAGGGGGACTAGCGCAAACACCGGGGAGCTGTTTTTT.

J is TRBJ1-4 and V is TRBV4-3, with D uncertain. The germline V gene has CDR1 LGHNA and CDR2 YSLEER. V gave up 4 bases and J gave up 2 bases, with 11 bases separating them. The length of the CDR3 is 15 residues. CDR3 nucleotides: TGCGCCAGCAGCCGGTACAGCGACACTAATGAAAAACTGTTTTTT. Amino acids: CASSRYSDTNEKLFF.

The gene calls are TRBV30 and TRBJ2-2; D unclear. The germline V gene has CDR1 GTSNPN and CDR2 SVGIG (reference sequence). Trimming cost V 0 bases and J 1 base, with 3 bases left between them. CDR3 length: 13 amino acids. The CDR3 DNA follows: TGTGCCTGGAGTGTCAAGAACACCGGGGAGCTGTTTTTT. Amino acid sequence: CAWSVKNTGELFF.

The CDR3 nucleotides read TGTGCCAGTCGCCCGAGGGGGACTGAAGCTTTCTTT. Its protein is CASRPRGTEAFF. The chain carries TRBV19 and TRBJ1-1; weak D call: TRBD1 (6 bases). Germline CDR1 LNHDA, CDR2 SQIVND (reference sequence). The CDR3 is 12 amino acids. Trimming removed 8 bases at V and 5 bases at J, with 12 bases between.

The chain employs TRBV27 and TRBJ1-5; a possible D gene is TRBD1 (6 bases). Germline V gene data show CDR1 as MNHEY and CDR2 as SMNVEV (reference sequence). Trimming shortened V by 1 base and J by 5 bases, and 9 bases separated the two germline ends. CDR3 length: 14 amino acids. The CDR3 is CASSLLGGDQPQHF. Here the CDR3 DNA reads TGTGCCAGCAGTTTATTGGGGGGCGATCAGCCCCAGCATTTT.

The V call is TRBV30, the J call TRBJ2-7; 7 nucleotides agree with TRBD1. The ends lost 2 bases at V and 6 bases at J; junction bases unmatched: 7. Germline V gives CDR1 GTSNPN, CDR2 SVGIG (reference sequence). The CDR3 runs 13 residues. CDR3 region: CAWSPYRGAEQYF. CDR3 sequence (DNA): TGTGCCTGGAGTCCTTACAGGGGAGCCGAGCAGTACTTC.